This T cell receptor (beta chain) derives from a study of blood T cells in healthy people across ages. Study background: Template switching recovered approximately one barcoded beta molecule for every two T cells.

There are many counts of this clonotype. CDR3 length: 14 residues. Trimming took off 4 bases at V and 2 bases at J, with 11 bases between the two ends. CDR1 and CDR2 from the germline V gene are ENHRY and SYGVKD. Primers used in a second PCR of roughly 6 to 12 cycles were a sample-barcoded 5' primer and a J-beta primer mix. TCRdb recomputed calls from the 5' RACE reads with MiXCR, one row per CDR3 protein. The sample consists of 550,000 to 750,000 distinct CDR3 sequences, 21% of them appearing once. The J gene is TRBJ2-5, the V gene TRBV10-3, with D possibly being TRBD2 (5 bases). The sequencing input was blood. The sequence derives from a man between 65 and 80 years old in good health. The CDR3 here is CAISAFGGQETQYF. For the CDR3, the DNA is TGTGCCATCAGTGCGTTCGGAGGACAAGAGACCCAGTACTTC.